This TCR beta chain was identified in a study of T-cell reconstitution after alpha-beta-depleted transplantation in children. The CDR3 length is 18 residues. Looked up from germline, CDR1 is MDHEN and CDR2 is SYDVKM. With 5 bases clipped from V and 3 bases from J, the junction kept 12 bases outside the gene matches. General study results and limits: Several hundred rapidly expanded clones from non-depleted graft cells reportedly supplied alpha-beta T cells about two months post-transplant. It was newly produced T cells that mostly accounted for T-cell counts and diversity one year after transplant.

Comment on this clonotype: The antigen remains unidentified.

Unique molecular identifiers tagged the TCRbeta library. MiXCR was run by TCRdb on the PCR reads, yielding one entry per CDR3 protein. The table shows under 850,000 distinct CDR3 sequences, with under 15% occurring only once. Sequenced material: PBMCs, taken before TCRalphabeta/CD19-depleted stem cell transplant. This chain uses TRBV28 with TRBJ2-6, with TRBD1 matching over 8 bases. The TCR originated in a girl aged 2-9 years with congenital amegakaryocytic thrombocytopenia, due to receive a stem cell transplant. The CDR3 sequence: CASSPTGGIVDGANVLTF. CDR3 sequence (DNA): TGTGCCAGCAGTCCAACAGGGGGTATCGTAGATGGGGCCAACGTCCTGACTTTC.